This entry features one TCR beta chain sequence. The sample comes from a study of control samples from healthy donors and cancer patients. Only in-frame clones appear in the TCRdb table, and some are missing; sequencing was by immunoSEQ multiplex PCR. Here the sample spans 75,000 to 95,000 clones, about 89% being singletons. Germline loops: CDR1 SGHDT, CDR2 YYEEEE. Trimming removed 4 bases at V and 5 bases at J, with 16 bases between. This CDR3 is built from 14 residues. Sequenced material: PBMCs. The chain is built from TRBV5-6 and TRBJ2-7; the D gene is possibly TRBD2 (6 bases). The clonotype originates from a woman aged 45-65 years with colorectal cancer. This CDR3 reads CASSKGGVGNEQYV. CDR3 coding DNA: TGTGCCAGCAGCAAGGGAGGAGTCGGGAACGAGCAGTACGTC.